Presented here are 32 T cell receptor beta chains from one specimen sequenced in a study of shared clonotypes between healthy human individuals. Only in-frame clones appear in the TCRdb table, and some are missing; sequencing was by immunoSEQ multiplex PCR. The repertoire includes about 680,000 clones, approximately 90% of them detected once, and about 24% sits in the top ten. In the naive CD8 group, cells lacked CD45RO and were positively selected for CCR7, so terminally differentiated effector memory CD45RA+ cells were left out. The sequenced sample consisted of naive CD8+ T cells sorted from blood. These receptors all stem from a man aged 25 to 45 in good health.

This clone occurred once. The chain is built from TRBV10-2 and TRBJ2-7; D possibly uses TRBD1 or TRBD2 (5 bases each). V was clipped by 1 base and J by 4 bases, with 11 bases between them. The CDR3 length is 14 residues. The germline V gene encodes CDR1 WSHSY and CDR2 SAAADI. The DNA for the CDR3 is TGCGCCAGCAGTGAGTATCAGGGCGGGTACGAGCAGTACTTC. Protein: CASSEYQGGYEQYF.

The chain links TRBV6-1 to TRBJ1-2; D gene ambiguous. V lost 1 base, J lost 5 bases, and 17 bases lay in between. CDR1 and CDR2 from the germline V gene are MNHNS and SASEGT. The CDR3 runs 16 residues. The CDR3 nucleotides read TGTGCCAGCAGTGAAGAAATCGGAGGTAACGTGTATGGCTACACCTTC. Amino acid sequence: CASSEEIGGNVYGYTF.

The gene calls are TRBV5-4 and TRBJ2-2; D call uncertain. V was cut by 0 bases and J by 4 bases, with 7 bases left in between. This CDR3 spans 14 amino acids. Germline V lookup: CDR1 SGHNT, CDR2 YYREEE (reference sequence). Written as DNA, the CDR3 is TGTGCCAGCAGCTTGGGACCGAGCACCGGGGAGCTGTTTTTT. Translating it yields CASSLGPSTGELFF.

V usage is TRBV7-9 and J usage is TRBJ1-1; no reliable D call. Per the germline V gene, CDR1 is SEHNR and CDR2 is FQNEAQ (reference sequence). The CDR3 sequence is 14 residues long. Trimming stripped 4 bases from V and 1 base from J, with 10 bases between. The CDR3 coding sequence is TGTGCCAGCAGCTCGGCGTGGGGGAACACTGAAGCTTTCTTT. Its translation is CASSSAWGNTEAFF.

The DNA for the CDR3 is TGCGCCAGCAGCGGGGGACCAACCTACGAGCAGTACTTC. It specifies CASSGGPTYEQYF. V gene TRBV23-1 combines with J gene TRBJ2-7, with a possible D match to TRBD2 (6 bases). TRBV23-1 is noted as an ORF with a role that remains uncertain. The CDR3 extends over 13 amino acids. V lost 6 bases and J 2 bases, leaving 11 bases between the germline ends.

The chain links TRBV5-4 to TRBJ2-5; 11 bases agree with TRBD2. Germline CDR1 reads SGHNT; CDR2 reads YYREEE (reference sequence). The trim removed 4 bases at V and 5 bases at J, leaving 4 bases unmatched. This CDR3 contains 14 residues. The DNA for the CDR3 is TGTGCCAGCAGCCCCAGGACTAGCGGGGAGACCCAGTACTTC. Protein sequence: CASSPRTSGETQYF.

The rearrangement links TRBV27 to TRBJ1-5; D not resolved. V shed 6 bases and J shed 5 bases, with 17 bases lying between them. There are 15 residues in the CDR3. Germline V gene lookup returns CDR1 MNHEY and CDR2 SMNVEV (reference sequence). The CDR3 protein is CASSPRGSPYQPQHF. CDR3 sequence (DNA): TGTGCCAGCAGCCCGCGAGGGTCACCGTATCAGCCCCAGCATTTT.

This chain joins TRBV23-1 and TRBJ1-1, with no clear D. TRBV23-1 qualifies as an ORF whose function is uncertain. The germline V and J ends were trimmed by 1 base and 0 bases, with 3 bases remaining between them. The CDR3 has 13 amino acids. CDR3 DNA: TGCGCCAGCAGTCAATGGGTGAACACTGAAGCTTTCTTT. It translates to CASSQWVNTEAFF.

The chain carries TRBV5-6 and TRBJ2-2; no definite D call. The CDR3 has 13 residues. From germline, CDR1 is SGHDT and CDR2 YYEEEE. V lost 0 bases and J 6 bases, leaving 6 bases between the germline ends. CDR3 region: CASSLVRSGELFF. CDR3 nucleotides: TGTGCCAGCAGCTTGGTTAGGTCCGGGGAGCTGTTTTTT.

The gene calls are TRBV10-2 and TRBJ2-7; tentatively, D is TRBD2 (5 bases). Between the trimmed V and J ends, which lost 0 bases and 4 bases, there was a span of 10 bases. Germline-derived CDR1 and CDR2 are WSHSY and SAAADI. This CDR3 is built from 14 residues. This CDR3 is CASSESFGMYEQYF. The CDR3 DNA sequence: TGCGCCAGCAGTGAGTCGTTCGGGATGTACGAGCAGTACTTC.

Here the CDR3 reads CASSLWGGELFF. In DNA, the CDR3 is TGTGCCAGCAGTTTGTGGGGCGGGGAGCTGTTTTTT. This sequence joins TRBV13 and TRBJ2-2; D is unclear. Trimming left V 6 bases short and J 7 bases short, with 9 bases between. The CDR3 totals 12 residues. Germline CDR1 is PRHDT and CDR2 is FYEKMQ (reference sequence).

This chain uses TRBV4-2 with TRBJ2-7, with 7 bases aligning to TRBD2. The CDR3 is made up of 13 amino acids. V was clipped by 0 bases and J by 6 bases; unmatched bases: 2. Germline CDR1 reads LGHNA; CDR2 reads YNFKEQ. The CDR3 reads CASSQDWGGEQYF. Here the CDR3 DNA reads TGTGCCAGCAGCCAAGATTGGGGGGGCGAGCAGTACTTC.

This chain connects TRBV7-6 to TRBJ1-1; D is possibly TRBD1 (5 bases). V was shortened by 4 bases and J by 7 bases, with 13 bases between the two germline ends. This CDR3 spans 13 amino acids. Germline V gene lookup returns CDR1 SGHVS and CDR2 FNYEAQ. CDR3 DNA sequence: TGTGCCAGCAGCTCGGGACCGACCAATGAAGCTTTCTTT. The encoded protein is CASSSGPTNEAFF.

The rearrangement uses TRBV7-9 and TRBJ2-1; perhaps D is TRBD1 or TRBD2 (5 bases each). Germline V gene lookup returns CDR1 SEHNR and CDR2 FQNEAQ (reference sequence). V lost 5 bases and J 10 bases, leaving 21 bases between the germline ends. CDR3 size: 15 residues. The CDR3 DNA sequence: TGTGCCAGCAGCCTACGGGACGGGGTTTCATGGGAGCAGTTCTTC. It codes for CASSLRDGVSWEQFF.

The rearrangement uses TRBV5-4 and TRBJ2-7, with D unresolved. Germline lookup yields CDR1 SGHNT and CDR2 YYREEE (reference sequence). The germline V and J ends were trimmed by 0 bases and 2 bases, with 6 bases remaining between them. The CDR3 sequence is 13 residues long. The CDR3 coding sequence is TGTGCCAGCAGCTTGGGGAACGCCTACGAGCAGTACTTC. This sequence encodes CASSLGNAYEQYF.

The count of this clone is one. The chain employs TRBV28 and TRBJ1-2; D not resolved. Germline-derived CDR1 and CDR2 are MDHEN and SYDVKM. V was trimmed by 10 bases and J by 5 bases, leaving 20 bases between them. The CDR3 runs 14 residues. The CDR3 loop is CATQETRELYGYTF. The DNA of the CDR3 is TGTGCCACCCAGGAAACCCGGGAATTATATGGCTACACCTTC.

The rearrangement links TRBV27 to TRBJ1-2; the match to TRBD1 covers 7 bases. The CDR3 length is 16 residues. V lost 8 bases and J lost 8; bases outside the gene matches: 20. Germline V gene sequence: CDR1 MNHEY, CDR2 SMNVEV (reference sequence). CDR3 DNA sequence: TGTGCCAGCGGGAACTGGGACAGTCCTCCGGGGATAGGCTACACCTTC. This translates into CASGNWDSPPGIGYTF.

The gene calls are TRBV29-1 and TRBJ2-1; D unclear. Trimming shortened V by 3 bases and J by 0 bases, and 15 bases separated the two germline ends. The CDR3 loop spans 16 amino acids. Germline V lookup: CDR1 SQVTM, CDR2 ANQGSEA. The CDR3, as DNA: TGCAGCGTTGAGGGTTCACCTATCAGCTCCTACAATGAGCAGTTCTTC. It yields the protein CSVEGSPISSYNEQFF.

This chain connects TRBV5-6 to TRBJ1-1; D uncertain. Germline-derived CDR1 and CDR2 are SGHDT and YYEEEE. Trimming removed 5 bases from V and 5 bases from J, with 10 bases in between. The CDR3 contains 12 residues. The CDR3 nucleotides are TGTGCCAGCAGTTTCTGGGATACTGAAGCTTTCTTT. Amino acids: CASSFWDTEAFF. Full variable domain (remainder filled in from reference TRBV5-6 and TRBJ1-1): DAGVTQSPTHLIKTRGQQVTLRCSPKSGHDTVSWYQQALGQGPQFIFQYYEEEERQRGNFPDRFSGHQFPNYSSELNVNALLLGDSALYLCASSFWDTEAFFGQGTRLTVV.

Only a few counts were recorded for this clone. V is TRBV19 and J is TRBJ2-1, with 12 bases fitting TRBD2. V was pared by 3 bases and J by 10 bases, with 4 bases of the junction left unmatched. Germline V CDR1 and CDR2: LNHDA, SQIVND (reference sequence). There are 14 residues in the CDR3. CDR3 sequence reads: CASSILAGGPEQFF. The CDR3 DNA sequence: TGTGCCAGTAGTATTCTAGCGGGAGGGCCAGAGCAGTTCTTC.

This chain joins TRBV6-6 and TRBJ1-1; the match to TRBD1 covers 7 bases. J lost 4 bases, V lost 2 bases, and 7 bases had no gene match. The CDR3 consists of 15 residues. From germline, CDR1 is MNHNY and CDR2 SVGAGI (reference sequence). CDR3 nucleotide sequence: TGTGCCAGCAGTTACAGGCCAGGGGACAGCACTGAAGCTTTCTTT. This translates into CASSYRPGDSTEAFF.

The V gene is TRBV29-1, the J gene TRBJ2-1; TRBD1 agrees at 7 bases. CDR1 and CDR2 from the germline V gene are SQVTM and ANQGSEA. The V segment lost 6 bases and the J segment 3 bases; nucleotides outside the gene matches: 8. The CDR3 contains 14 residues. The CDR3 spells CSVDPGQSYNEQFF. The CDR3 DNA reads as TGCAGCGTCGACCCGGGACAGAGCTACAATGAGCAGTTCTTC.

This clone was seen more than once but under ten times. Other DNA sequences from this sample encode an identical CDR3 as well. The chain has TRBV29-1 and TRBJ2-7; 8 nucleotides agree with TRBD2. The germline CDR1 and CDR2 sequences are SQVTM and ANQGSEA. The CDR3 is made up of 13 amino acids. Trimming took 4 bases from V and 0 from J; bases not matched to a gene: 2. The CDR3 here is CSVGGTSSYEQYF. CDR3 sequence (DNA): TGCAGCGTTGGGGGGACTAGCTCCTACGAGCAGTACTTC.

The chain couples TRBV9 to TRBJ2-1, with D perhaps given as TRBD1 or TRBD2 (5 bases each). Germline loops: CDR1 SGDLS, CDR2 YYNGEE. The CDR3 spans 13 residues. Trimming took off 2 bases at V and 9 bases at J, with 12 bases between the two ends. CDR3 amino acids: CASSVGTASEQFF. DNA for the CDR3: TGTGCCAGCAGCGTCGGGACGGCAAGTGAGCAGTTCTTC.

This clone has just one count. The CDR3 reads CASSRREGENTEAFF. The CDR3 nucleotides are TGTGCCAGCAGCCGTAGAGAGGGAGAGAACACTGAAGCTTTCTTT. This chain joins TRBV11-2 and TRBJ1-1; no definite D call. Germline lookup yields CDR1 SGHAT and CDR2 FQNNGV. The V end was cut by 5 bases, the J end by 1 base, with 14 bases between. The CDR3 spans 15 residues.

V usage is TRBV15 and J usage is TRBJ2-6; D not certain. The germline V gene encodes CDR1 LNHNV and CDR2 YYDKDF (reference sequence). Deletions cut 5 bases from V and 0 bases from J, with 8 bases between. The CDR3 runs 15 residues. This CDR3 is CATSVRDSGANVLTF. DNA of the CDR3: TGTGCCACCAGCGTACGAGACTCTGGGGCCAACGTCCTGACTTTC.

This clone occurred once. The gene calls are TRBV7-9 and TRBJ2-1, with TRBD2 matching 14 bases. The CDR3 length is 16 residues. Germline V lookup: CDR1 SEHNR, CDR2 FQNEAQ (reference sequence). The V gene end was trimmed by 3 bases and the J gene end by 6 bases; junction bases not matched to a gene: 4. The CDR3 protein is CASSLPGLAGANEQFF. As DNA, the CDR3 is TGTGCCAGCAGCTTGCCGGGACTAGCGGGAGCCAATGAGCAGTTCTTC.

V is TRBV7-9 and J is TRBJ1-1; possibly TRBD1 for D (5 bases). V was cut by 5 bases and J by 1 base, with 11 bases left in between. The CDR3 length is 14 residues. Germline CDR1 SEHNR, CDR2 FQNEAQ (reference sequence). CDR3 amino acids: CASSRPGTNTEAFF. CDR3 coding DNA: TGTGCCAGCAGCCGCCCCGGGACGAACACTGAAGCTTTCTTT.

This clone was detected a few times. Mismatch with germline at one junction end may stem from a read error. At the DNA level, this CDR3 is encoded by other sequences in the same sample as well. The chain uses TRBV7-6 and TRBJ2-2; 11 nucleotides agree with TRBD2. CDR3 length: 14 residues. Looked up from germline, CDR1 is SGHVS and CDR2 is FNYEAQ. CDR3: CASSLAGGTGELFF. The CDR3 DNA follows: TGTGCCAGCAGCCTAGCGGGAGGCACCGGGGAGCTGTTTTTT.

The gene calls are TRBV7-9 and TRBJ2-1; no clear D gene. Germline V CDR1 and CDR2: SEHNR, FQNEAQ (reference sequence). Deletions cut 5 bases from V and 8 bases from J, with 7 bases between. The CDR3 loop spans 11 amino acids. In nucleotides, the CDR3 is TGTGCCAGCAGCCCCATGCATGAGCAGTTCTTC. Amino acids: CASSPMHEQFF.

V usage is TRBV5-6 and J usage is TRBJ1-4; the match to TRBD1 covers 9 bases. V lost 2 bases to trimming and J lost 8 bases; unmatched junction nucleotides: 4. The CDR3 totals 14 residues. Germline-derived CDR1 and CDR2 are SGHDT and YYEEEE. The CDR3 is CASSFGTGREKLFF. Written as DNA, the CDR3 is TGTGCCAGCAGCTTCGGGACAGGGAGGGAAAAACTGTTTTTT.

This clone was detected only once. The chain recombines TRBV11-2 with TRBJ2-7; unclear D gene. This CDR3 is 13 amino acids long. In germline, CDR1 is SGHAT, CDR2 FQNNGV. Deletions cut 4 bases from V and 2 bases from J, with 9 bases between. CDR3 residues: CASSSDGPYEQYF. CDR3 nucleotides: TGTGCCAGCAGCTCGGACGGTCCCTACGAGCAGTACTTC.